Listed below are T cell receptor beta chains from one sample, sequenced in a study of T cells in Graves' hyperthyroidism and ophthalmopathy. TCRdb redid the calling of the multiplex PCR reads with MiXCR, one entry per CDR3 protein. The sample records under 450,000 distinct CDR3 sequences, roughly 17% being singletons. The sample consisted of blood. All receptors derive from a woman under 40 with Graves' hyperthyroidism that later progressed to Graves' ophthalmopathy. Each CDR3 is given with its conserved first and last residue. The order of the fields is V gene, J gene, clone size, D gene, CDR3 protein, CDR3 DNA. D genes are given only for firm matches. A clone size is listed for some rows: how often the clone was seen (once, few, many), or a class if it is expanded.

>TRBV5-6|TRBJ2-5|many|TRBD2
CASSWRTSPETQYF
TGTGCCAGCAGCTGGAGGACTAGCCCGGAGACCCAGTACTTC
>TRBV11-1|TRBJ2-7|-|-
CASSFTPGAYEQYF
TGTGCCAGCAGCTTCACCCCAGGGGCCTACGAGCAGTACTTC
>TRBV7-2|TRBJ1-2|many|TRBD1
CASSLIRGLGGYTF
TGTGCCAGCAGCTTAATCAGGGGGCTAGGTGGCTACACCTTC
>TRBV6-1|TRBJ2-7|many|TRBD1
CASSGPAPGQPTRPGYEQYF
TGTGCCAGCAGTGGACCGGCTCCGGGACAGCCAACCCGACCGGGCTACGAGCAGTACTTC
>TRBV9|TRBJ1-3|-|-
CASSVDEVEGYTIYF
TGTGCCAGCAGCGTAGATGAAGTCGAAGGTTACACCATATATTTT
>TRBV7-2|TRBJ1-2|many|-
CASSSGWREVDYGYTF
TGTGCCAGCAGCTCCGGCTGGAGGGAGGTTGACTATGGCTACACCTTC
>TRBV2|TRBJ1-2|many|-
CASSDVVTGIGNYGYTF
TGTGCCAGCAGTGATGTAGTGACGGGTATCGGCAACTATGGCTACACCTTC
>TRBV27|TRBJ2-7|many|TRBD1
CASSRQGETYEQYF
TGTGCCAGCAGCCGACAGGGGGAAACCTACGAGCAGTACTTC
>TRBV28|TRBJ2-4|-|TRBD1
CASSSTGGVKNIQYF
TGTGCCAGCAGTTCCACAGGGGGCGTCAAAAACATTCAGTACTTC
>TRBV15|TRBJ1-6|many|-
CATSAPGSSPLHF
TGTGCCACCAGCGCTCCCGGAAGTAGTCCCCTCCACTTT
>TRBV15|TRBJ2-1|many|TRBD1
CATSRVGDRIYNEQFF
TGTGCCACCAGCAGAGTGGGGGACAGGATCTACAATGAGCAGTTCTTC
>TRBV29-1|TRBJ2-5|-|TRBD2
CSVERTSGRKTQYF
TGCAGCGTTGAAAGGACTAGCGGGAGGAAGACCCAGTACTTC
>TRBV28|TRBJ2-1|-|TRBD2
CASSLGPGGPGEQFF
TGTGCCAGCAGTTTAGGGCCGGGAGGGCCCGGTGAGCAGTTCTTC
>TRBV11-2|TRBJ1-1|many|TRBD1
CASSYGQGMNTEAFF
TGTGCCAGCAGCTACGGACAGGGAATGAACACTGAAGCTTTCTTT
>TRBV7-9|TRBJ2-1|many|-
CASSSNVGGVQFF
TGTGCCAGCAGTTCTAATGTAGGGGGTGTACAGTTCTTC
>TRBV15|TRBJ2-5|few|-
CATSRDRGFQETQYF
TGTGCCACCAGCAGAGATCGGGGGTTCCAAGAGACCCAGTACTTC
>TRBV3-1|TRBJ1-5|many|-
CASSQGGFGNQPQHF
TGTGCCAGCAGCCAAGGGGGTTTCGGGAATCAGCCCCAGCATTTT